This passage covers 18 T cell receptor beta chains from one sample sequenced in a study of T cells in Graves' hyperthyroidism and ophthalmopathy. From RNA transcripts, TCR beta CDR3 regions were amplified. Carried out on the TCR CDR3, a first-round RT-PCR used the HTBI primer set. TCRdb reprocessed the multiplex PCR reads via MiXCR and lists one record per CDR3 protein. Among roughly 840,000 distinct CDR3 sequences listed, approximately 40% were seen once. Sequencing used blood. The receptors were gathered from a man younger than 35 with Graves' hyperthyroidism.

This clonotype was recorded a few times. The gene calls are TRBV10-3 and TRBJ1-5, with TRBD1 as a possible D gene (6 bases). V lost 0 bases and J 4 bases, leaving 16 bases between the germline ends. Looked up from germline, CDR1 is ENHRY and CDR2 is SYGVKD. CDR3 length: 17 residues. The CDR3 spells CAISESGQGAGNQPQHF. Here the CDR3 DNA reads TGTGCCATCAGTGAGTCGGGACAAGGGGCGGGAAATCAGCCCCAGCATTTT.

This clonotype showed up just a few times. The chain employs TRBV5-5 and TRBJ2-7, with a possible D match to TRBD1 (6 bases). Trimming stripped 3 bases from V and 5 bases from J, with 12 bases between. The CDR3 is 13 amino acids. Looked up from germline, CDR1 is SGHKS and CDR2 is YYEKEE (reference sequence). The CDR3 spells CASSSGTRDEQYF. CDR3 bases: TGTGCCAGCAGCTCCGGGACACGCGACGAGCAGTACTTC.

This clonotype occurred once. This chain uses TRBV20-1 with TRBJ2-5, with TRBD2 matching 7 bases. V was clipped by 3 bases and J by 6 bases; unmatched bases: 10. Germline-derived CDR1 and CDR2 are DFQATT and SNEGSKA (reference sequence). The CDR3 consists of 14 residues. The CDR3: CSARNPGAGKTQYF. In nucleotides, the CDR3 is TGCAGTGCTAGGAACCCGGGAGCGGGAAAGACCCAGTACTTC.

The rearrangement uses TRBV25-1 and TRBJ1-6, with D possibly TRBD1 on 5 matching bases. The V end lost 9 bases, the J end lost 7 bases, and 10 bases lay between the germline ends. Germline V lookup: CDR1 MGHDK, CDR2 SYGVNS. The CDR3 has 12 residues. CDR3 amino acids: CASRTLNSPLHF. CDR3 nucleotides: TGTGCCAGTAGGACATTAAATTCACCCCTCCACTTT.

As for this clonotype: Given a much more abundant clone one base away, this may be a read error. V gene TRBV10-3 combines with J gene TRBJ1-5; D is ambiguous. Per the germline V gene, CDR1 is ENHRY and CDR2 is SYGVKD. The length of the CDR3 is 13 residues. Trimming removed 11 bases at V and 11 bases at J, with 22 bases between. Here the CDR3 reads CAGSWSISAAQHF. The CDR3 coding sequence is TGTGCCGGCAGTTGGTCTATATCAGCGGCCCAGCATTTT.

This clonotype has at least ten counts. This chain links TRBV11-1 with TRBJ2-2; TRBD2 aligns across 7 bases. The V segment lost 1 base and the J segment 3 bases; nucleotides outside the gene matches: 5. Germline CDR1 is SGHAT and CDR2 is FQDESV (reference sequence). The CDR3 length is 16 residues. The CDR3 bases are TGTGCCAGCAGCTTAGGGCTAGCGGAATACACCGGGGAGCTGTTTTTT. It codes for CASSLGLAEYTGELFF.

The genes are TRBV12-5 and TRBJ2-7; D is perhaps TRBD1 (5 bases). The CDR3 loop spans 13 amino acids. Germline CDR1 and CDR2: LGHNT and FRNRAP. The CDR3 spells CASSLIPGPEQYF. CDR3 DNA: TGTGCCAGCAGTCTCATCCCAGGGCCCGAGCAGTACTTC. The full variable domain, completed using reference TRBV12-5 and TRBJ2-7, is DARVTQTPRHKVTEMGQEVTMRCQPILGHNTVFWYRQTMMQGLELLAYFRNRAPLDDSGMPKDRFSAEMPDATLATLKIQPSEPRDSAVYFCASSLIPGPEQYFGPGTRLTVT.

This clonotype was picked up a small number of times. CDR3 loop: CSVEDVKTGVSETQYF. The CDR3 DNA reads TGCAGCGTTGAAGATGTCAAAACGGGAGTATCGGAGACCCAGTACTTC. The J gene is TRBJ2-5, the V gene TRBV29-1, with D possibly being TRBD2 (6 bases). The germline V gene has CDR1 SQVTM and CDR2 ANQGSEA. V was clipped by 0 bases and J by 5 bases, with 19 bases between them. The CDR3 runs 16 residues.

The sample holds many counts of this clonotype. The gene calls are TRBV7-2 and TRBJ1-5, with D unresolved. The germline gives CDR1 SGHTA, CDR2 FQGNSA. The CDR3 extends over 15 amino acids. V was pared by 1 base and J by 0 bases, with 7 bases between. CDR3 sequence (DNA): TGTGCCAGCAGCTTAGGGGCATATAGCAATCAGCCCCAGCATTTT. Encoded protein: CASSLGAYSNQPQHF.

The gene calls are TRBV6-5 and TRBJ1-2; 12 bases align to TRBD1. Germline V CDR1 and CDR2: MNHEY, SVGAGI. The CDR3 loop spans 15 amino acids. Trimming took 0 bases from V and 6 from J; bases not matched to a gene: 2. DNA for the CDR3: TGTGCCAGCAGTTACTCCGGGACAGGGGGCGATGGCTACACCTTC. Protein: CASSYSGTGGDGYTF.

As to this clonotype: This may arise from a read error, as a much more abundant clone is one base away. The chain has TRBV10-3 and TRBJ1-1; D uncertain. CDR1 ENHRY and CDR2 SYGVKD come from the germline V gene. The CDR3 loop spans 14 amino acids. CDR3 coding DNA: TGTGCCACCAGTGAGTCGGGGAGGAACACTGAAGCTTTCTTT. Encoded protein: CATSESGRNTEAFF.

This clonotype was counted at least ten times. The J gene is TRBJ1-1, the V gene TRBV20-1; possibly TRBD1 for D (5 bases). V lost 2 bases and J 1 base, leaving 14 bases between the germline ends. Germline V gene lookup returns CDR1 DFQATT and CDR2 SNEGSKA (reference sequence). This CDR3 region has 15 residues. DNA of the CDR3: TGCAGTGCTAGAAGGGGAGGGGTTTCGAACACTGAAGCTTTCTTT. Translation gives CSARRGGVSNTEAFF.

This clonotype was found many times. The chain links TRBV7-9 to TRBJ1-3; no definite D call. Trimming took off 1 base at V and 2 bases at J, with 9 bases between the two ends. Germline V lookup: CDR1 SEHNR, CDR2 FQNEAQ (reference sequence). This CDR3 comprises 15 residues. The CDR3 loop reads CASSLGTEPGNTIYF. The CDR3 bases are TGTGCCAGCAGCTTAGGGACGGAACCTGGAAACACCATATATTTT.

The chain joins TRBV5-1 to TRBJ2-5, with a tentative D call TRBD1 (6 bases). Germline V CDR1 and CDR2: SGHRS, YFSETQ. There are 14 residues in the CDR3. Deletions cut 4 bases from V and 4 bases from J, with 14 bases between. The CDR3 here is CASSEQGLRETQYF. DNA of the CDR3: TGCGCCAGCAGCGAACAGGGCTTACGAGAGACCCAGTACTTC.

The rearrangement joins TRBV7-9 to TRBJ1-4, with D perhaps TRBD1 (6 bases). Germline assignment: CDR1 SEHNR and CDR2 FQNEAQ (reference sequence). V dropped 5 bases and J dropped 8 bases, with 15 bases sitting between them. The CDR3 has 14 residues. The CDR3 DNA reads as TGTGCCAGCAGCCAGGCAGGGGTAGGGGAAAAACTGTTTTTT. Translation: CASSQAGVGEKLFF.

This clonotype showed up just a few times. CDR3 nucleotide sequence: TGTGCCAGCAGCTTAGCGCTCTTCCCCTCCCTCCAAGAGACCCAGTACTTC. Translating it yields CASSLALFPSLQETQYF. The genes are TRBV7-9 and TRBJ2-5; D is ambiguous. The CDR3 extends over 17 amino acids. CDR1 and CDR2 (germline): SEHNR, FQNEAQ (reference sequence). Trimming took 0 bases from V and 1 from J, leaving 15 bases between them.

The rearrangement uses TRBV14 and TRBJ1-1; D is uncertain. The V end was cut by 8 bases, the J end by 0 bases, with 16 bases between. CDR3 length: 15 residues. The germline gives CDR1 SGHDN, CDR2 FVKESK. The CDR3 coding sequence is TGTGCCAGCTCTGAATTGTGGGTCATGAACACTGAAGCTTTCTTT. Translating it yields CASSELWVMNTEAFF.

As regards this clonotype: At one boundary the junction diverges from the germline segment, which might be a read error. The chain joins TRBV29-1 to TRBJ1-1; 7 nucleotides agree with TRBD1. The CDR3 length is 13 residues. In germline, CDR1 is SQVTM, CDR2 ANQGSEA. CDR3 amino acids: CSVDVPGGLEAFF. The CDR3 DNA is TGCAGCGTTGATGTGCCAGGGGGGCTTGAAGCTTTCTTC.